The 32 T cell receptor beta chains given below trace back to one sample, sequenced in a study of OX40 agonist ivuxolimab in advanced cancers. TCRdb keeps only in-frame clones here, not all; method: immunoSEQ multiplex PCR. The profile shows about 58,000 clones, approximately 75% of them singletons. The material sequenced was CD4+ or CD8+ T cells sorted from blood, taken in a trial of the OX40 agonist ivuxolimab. The receptors were sampled from an adult with an advanced solid tumor such as melanoma, head and neck, liver or kidney cancer.

The chain employs TRBV7-2 and TRBJ2-3; tentative D call: TRBD2 (5 bases). CDR1 is SGHTA and CDR2 is FQGNSA in the germline V gene. V was cut by 5 bases and J by 4 bases, with 13 bases left in between. The CDR3 sequence is 14 residues long. This CDR3 reads CASSVLGVADTQYF. For the CDR3, the DNA is TGTGCCAGCAGCGTCCTCGGGGTAGCAGATACGCAGTATTTT.

The J gene is TRBJ2-3, the V gene TRBV28; TRBD1 matches at 8 bases. Trimming took 3 bases from V and 5 from J; bases not matched to a gene: 4. CDR3 length equals 14 residues. CDR1 is MDHEN, CDR2 SYDVKM, per germline. CDR3: CASSLDRAGDTQYF. CDR3 sequence (DNA): TGTGCCAGCAGTTTGGACAGGGCTGGAGATACGCAGTATTTT.

The gene calls are TRBV6-1 and TRBJ2-7; 11 nucleotides match TRBD2. Germline CDR1 is MNHNS and CDR2 is SASEGT. The trim removed 3 bases at V and 3 bases at J, leaving 7 bases unmatched. This CDR3 is built from 16 residues. The CDR3 DNA reads as TGTGCCAGCAGTGACAAGACTAGCGGGGAAGACTACGAGCAGTACTTC. Translating it yields CASSDKTSGEDYEQYF.

The chain recombines TRBV5-1 with TRBJ2-6; no clear D. Trimming cost V 2 bases and J 0 bases, with 12 bases left between them. This CDR3 has 17 amino acids. Germline V gives CDR1 SGHRS, CDR2 YFSETQ. Here the CDR3 DNA reads TGCGCCAGCAGCTTCTTTTCCCAGTCCTCTGGGGCCAACGTCCTGACTTTC. It yields the protein CASSFFSQSSGANVLTF. The whole variable domain, remainder taken from reference TRBV5-1 and TRBJ2-6, is KAGVTQTPRYLIKTRGQQVTLSCSPISGHRSVSWYQQTPGQGLQFLFEYFSETQRNKGNFPGRFSGRQFSNSRSEMNVSTLELGDSALYLCASSFFSQSSGANVLTFGAGSRLTVL.

This rearrangement joins TRBV25-1 to TRBJ2-3; D remains ambiguous. V lost 1 base and J 6 bases, leaving 14 bases between the germline ends. Per germline, CDR1 MGHDK and CDR2 SYGVNS. The length of the CDR3 is 15 residues. The CDR3 loop reads CASSEFALYGDTQYF. Here the CDR3 DNA reads TGTGCCAGCAGTGAATTCGCTCTGTACGGGGATACGCAGTATTTT.

V and J are TRBV6-5 and TRBJ1-6; perhaps TRBD1 as D (5 bases). The CDR3 runs 15 residues. Germline assignment: CDR1 MNHEY and CDR2 SVGAGI. V lost 2 bases and J 7 bases, leaving 12 bases between the germline ends. The CDR3 DNA reads as TGTGCCAGCAGTTACGAGGGGCGCTCGAATTCACCCCTCCACTTT. It yields the protein CASSYEGRSNSPLHF.

The rearrangement links TRBV6-6 to TRBJ1-1; TRBD1 matches at 8 bases. This CDR3 region has 14 residues. CDR1 MNHNY and CDR2 SVGAGI come from the germline V gene (reference sequence). J was trimmed by 4 bases and V by 5 bases; bases with no gene match: 6. CDR3 in amino acids: CASSGQGRTTEAFF. The CDR3 region has the DNA TGTGCCAGCAGTGGACAGGGCCGGACCACTGAAGCTTTCTTT.

This chain links TRBV19 with TRBJ2-7; D may be TRBD1 or TRBD2 (6 bases each). The germline V and J ends were trimmed by 3 bases and 6 bases, with 15 bases remaining between them. CDR3 length: 14 residues. Germline V CDR1 and CDR2: LNHDA, SQIVND (reference sequence). CDR3 residues: CASSMMGGQGEQYF. CDR3 DNA: TGTGCCAGTAGTATGATGGGGGGCCAAGGCGAGCAGTACTTC.

The chain links TRBV7-3 to TRBJ2-7; 11 bases match TRBD1. Germline V lookup: CDR1 SGHTA, CDR2 FQGTGA. Germline trimming cut 3 bases from V and 5 bases from J; bases unmatched to any gene: 6. CDR3 length equals 15 residues. The CDR3 DNA sequence: TGTGCCAGCAGCTTGGACGGACAGGGGGCTGACGAGCAGTACTTC. Protein: CASSLDGQGADEQYF.

A single count supports this clone. This chain connects TRBV2 to TRBJ1-6; a weak D match, TRBD1 (5 bases). Per the germline V gene, CDR1 is SNHLY and CDR2 is FYNNEI. With 3 bases removed from V and 1 base from J, the gap between germline ends came to 13 bases. The CDR3 totals 17 residues. CDR3 bases: TGTGCCAGCAGTGATAGGGGCTCGGGTTCCTATAATTCACCCCTCCACTTT. It codes for CASSDRGSGSYNSPLHF.

V usage is TRBV5-6 and J usage is TRBJ1-1; 8 bases agree with TRBD1. CDR3 length: 15 residues. From germline, CDR1 is SGHDT and CDR2 YYEEEE. V trimming: 4 bases; J trimming: 5 bases; junction bases outside the gene matches: 10. CDR3 sequence (DNA): TGTGCCAGCAGCAAAGGACAGGGCCGACAAACTGAAGCTTTCTTT. This encodes CASSKGQGRQTEAFF.

The V call is TRBV21-1, the J call TRBJ2-5. TRBV21-1 is designated a pseudogene. The CDR3 is 18 amino acids. CDR3 sequence: CASSKALDRLTSRETQYF. The CDR3 nucleotides are TGTGCCAGCAGCAAAGCGCTGGATCGGCTAACCTCAAGGGAGACCCAGTACTTC.

The rearrangement links TRBV2 to TRBJ2-7; D gene unclear. Germline values: CDR1 SNHLY, CDR2 FYNNEI. The V end lost 9 bases, the J end lost 3 bases, and 21 bases lay between the germline ends. CDR3 length equals 15 residues. The CDR3 DNA follows: TGTGCCAGTGTTAGTGTAGGGATGACATTCTACGAGCAGTACTTC. Its protein is CASVSVGMTFYEQYF.

This clone was counted a single time. This chain connects TRBV7-8 to TRBJ2-2, with TRBD1 identical over 10 bases. The CDR3 sequence is 15 residues long. V lost 5 bases to trimming and J lost 7 bases; unmatched junction nucleotides: 7. Germline CDR1 is SGHVS and CDR2 is FQNEAQ. This CDR3 is CASSPGQGQDGELFF. As DNA, the CDR3 is TGTGCCAGCAGCCCGGGACAGGGGCAGGACGGGGAGCTGTTTTTT.

The chain employs TRBV5-4 and TRBJ1-2; D call uncertain. V lost 5 bases and J lost 4, with 15 bases in between. The germline V gene has CDR1 SGHNT and CDR2 YYREEE (reference sequence). The CDR3 spans 14 residues. CDR3 nucleotides: TGTGCCAGCAGGCCGGTCCCAGGTAGCTATGGCTACACCTTC. Amino acids: CASRPVPGSYGYTF.

The chain is built from TRBV5-1 and TRBJ1-6, with TRBD1 identical over 11 bases. Germline V CDR1 and CDR2: SGHRS, YFSETQ. This CDR3 contains 20 residues. The ends lost 0 bases at V and 4 bases at J; junction bases unmatched: 12. In nucleotides, the CDR3 is TGCGCCAGCAGCTTGGCGGTAGGACAGGGGGCCAACTCGTATAATTCACCCCTCCACTTT. Amino acid sequence: CASSLAVGQGANSYNSPLHF.

This sequence joins TRBV4-1 and TRBJ2-1, with D tentatively TRBD2 (6 bases). With 1 base removed from V and 0 bases from J, the gap between germline ends came to 16 bases. The CDR3 has 18 amino acids. Germline V gives CDR1 MGHRA, CDR2 YSYEKL. In DNA, the CDR3 is TGCGCCAGCAGCCAAGGGGTAGGAGGGGTCGGCTCCTACAATGAGCAGTTCTTC. This gives the protein CASSQGVGGVGSYNEQFF.

The rearrangement joins TRBV7-8 to TRBJ2-7; D not certain. Germline lookup yields CDR1 SGHVS and CDR2 FQNEAQ. The CDR3 runs to 12 residues. Trimming left V 7 bases short and J 6 bases short, with 13 bases between. Here the CDR3 DNA reads TGTGCCAGCACCATGACCGCGCGCGAGCAGTACTTC. Its translation is CASTMTAREQYF.

This chain uses TRBV19 with TRBJ2-1; D is unclear. The CDR3 totals 12 residues. V was pared by 5 bases and J by 7 bases, with 9 bases between. Germline loops: CDR1 LNHDA, CDR2 SQIVND (reference sequence). The CDR3 loop reads CASSPQANEQFF. The CDR3 DNA reads TGTGCCAGTAGTCCACAAGCTAATGAGCAGTTCTTC.

This clone was seen a few times. This chain uses TRBV2 with TRBJ2-1; no definite D call. The germline V gene encodes CDR1 SNHLY and CDR2 FYNNEI. Trimming stripped 8 bases from V and 1 base from J, with 9 bases between. The CDR3 extends over 13 amino acids. CDR3 sequence: CASERSSYNEQFF. CDR3 bases: TGTGCCAGCGAAAGGTCATCCTACAATGAGCAGTTCTTC. Supplemented by reference TRBV2 and TRBJ2-1, the full variable domain reads EPEVTQTPSHQVTQMGQEVILRCVPISNHLYFYWYRQILGQKVEFLVSFYNNEISEKSEIFDDQFSVERPDGSNFTLKIRSTKLEDSAMYFCASERSSYNEQFFGPGTRLTVL.

This rearrangement joins TRBV11-2 to TRBJ2-3; D may be TRBD1 (6 bases). This CDR3 spans 14 amino acids. Looked up from germline, CDR1 is SGHAT and CDR2 is FQNNGV. Trimming took off 0 bases at V and 4 bases at J, with 8 bases between the two ends. CDR3 residues: CASSLDRGPDTQYF. In nucleotides, the CDR3 is TGTGCCAGCAGCTTAGACAGGGGCCCAGATACGCAGTATTTT.

This clone was seen a single time. J is TRBJ2-3 and V is TRBV25-1; no definite D call. V was shortened by 6 bases and J by 3 bases, with 4 bases between the two germline ends. Germline-derived CDR1 and CDR2 are MGHDK and SYGVNS. The CDR3 extends over 11 amino acids. The CDR3 loop reads CASRWTDTQYF. CDR3 nucleotides: TGTGCCAGCAGGTGGACAGATACGCAGTATTTT.

This chain joins TRBV5-5 and TRBJ2-7; no clear D. The CDR3 is 13 residues long. Trimming pared 4 bases from V and 4 bases from J, leaving 12 bases between. Per germline, CDR1 SGHKS and CDR2 YYEKEE (reference sequence). CDR3 coding DNA: TGTGCCAGCAGCAATCCGGTGGGGTACGAGCAGTACTTC. As protein: CASSNPVGYEQYF.

This rearrangement joins TRBV27 to TRBJ2-1; 7 bases agree with TRBD2. J was trimmed by 7 bases and V by 4 bases; bases with no gene match: 7. Germline CDR1 MNHEY, CDR2 SMNVEV (reference sequence). The CDR3 length is 14 residues. This chain's CDR3 is CASSSPGLPNEQFF. For the CDR3, the DNA is TGTGCCAGCAGTTCTCCGGGACTACCGAATGAGCAGTTCTTC.

The genes are TRBV27 and TRBJ2-7, with TRBD2 matching 12 bases. The CDR3 has 17 residues. V shed 4 bases, J shed 0 bases, and the junction held 7 bases outside the gene matches. Germline V gene sequence: CDR1 MNHEY, CDR2 SMNVEV (reference sequence). CDR3 protein: CASSSLTSGGLSYEQYF. In DNA form, the CDR3 reads TGTGCCAGCAGTTCGTTGACTAGCGGGGGCCTCTCCTACGAGCAGTACTTC.

The rearrangement uses TRBV10-2 and TRBJ2-2, with a possible D match to TRBD2 (7 bases). This CDR3 region has 17 residues. V dropped 5 bases and J dropped 3 bases, with 19 bases sitting between them. Germline V gives CDR1 WSHSY, CDR2 SAAADI. The CDR3 bases are TGCGCCAGCAGTAACCCGACACAGGGAGGGCACACCGGGGAGCTGTTTTTT. Protein sequence: CASSNPTQGGHTGELFF.

The chain links TRBV5-4 to TRBJ2-7; 7 positions agree with TRBD2. This CDR3 spans 15 amino acids. CDR1 is SGHNT, CDR2 YYREEE, per germline (reference sequence). V lost 3 bases and J lost 4; bases outside the gene matches: 10. CDR3 sequence: CASSWGRDGRYEQYF. The CDR3, as DNA: TGTGCCAGCAGCTGGGGCCGGGACGGGAGGTACGAGCAGTACTTC.

The chain recombines TRBV11-3 with TRBJ1-1, with D hard to call. This CDR3 is 13 amino acids long. The germline gives CDR1 SGHNT, CDR2 YENEEA. V gave up 4 bases and J gave up 1 base, with 7 bases separating them. For the CDR3, the DNA is TGTGCCAGCAGCTCCCTTACGAACACTGAAGCTTTCTTT. It codes for CASSSLTNTEAFF. The variable domain in full, with the rest retrieved from reference TRBV11-3 and TRBJ1-1, is EAGVVQSPRYKIIEKKQPVAFWCNPISGHNTLYWYLQNLGQGPELLIRYENEEAVDDSQLPKDRFSAERLKGVDSTLKIQPAELGDSAVYLCASSSLTNTEAFFGQGTRLTVV.

This chain uses TRBV6-5 with TRBJ2-2; tentatively, D is TRBD1 or TRBD2 (5 bases each). The CDR3 spans 16 residues. Trimming shortened V by 0 bases and J by 6 bases, and 14 bases separated the two germline ends. CDR1 is MNHEY, CDR2 SVGAGI, per germline. CDR3 DNA sequence: TGTGCCAGCAGTTACTCTAGTTTAATGGGACCCGGGGAGCTGTTTTTT. Residues: CASSYSSLMGPGELFF.

The J gene is TRBJ2-7, the V gene TRBV28; 8 nucleotides align to TRBD1. The CDR3 has 14 amino acids. V dropped 1 base and J dropped 6; count of bases not matched to a gene: 5. Per germline, CDR1 MDHEN and CDR2 SYDVKM. CDR3 region: CASSLSTGAGEQYF. The CDR3 nucleotides are TGTGCCAGCAGTTTATCGACAGGGGCAGGCGAGCAGTACTTC.

This rearrangement joins TRBV7-9 to TRBJ1-6; D unclear. V lost 3 bases to trimming and J lost 9 bases, with 9 bases between them. This CDR3 is 13 amino acids long. CDR1 is SEHNR, CDR2 FQNEAQ, per germline (reference sequence). Written as DNA, the CDR3 is TGTGCCAGCAGCTTCCAAGGCAGTTCACCCCTCCACTTT. It codes for CASSFQGSSPLHF.

In its sample, this clone ranks as medium-sized. The chain combines TRBV6-5 with TRBJ1-2; D not resolved. V lost 1 base and J lost 2, with 11 bases in between. The CDR3 runs 15 residues. In germline, CDR1 is MNHEY, CDR2 SVGAGI. The CDR3 protein is CASSYFSGQNYGYTF. In DNA form, the CDR3 reads TGTGCCAGCAGTTACTTTTCCGGGCAAAACTATGGCTACACCTTC.